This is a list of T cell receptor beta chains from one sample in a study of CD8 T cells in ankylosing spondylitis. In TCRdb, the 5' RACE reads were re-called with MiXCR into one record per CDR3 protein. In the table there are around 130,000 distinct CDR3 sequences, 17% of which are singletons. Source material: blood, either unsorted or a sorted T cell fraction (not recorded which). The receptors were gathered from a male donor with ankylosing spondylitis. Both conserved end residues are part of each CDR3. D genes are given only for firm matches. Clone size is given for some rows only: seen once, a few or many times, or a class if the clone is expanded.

CDR3nt: TGCAGCGTTACGTTTGGGAGCTCCTACAATGAGCAGTTCTTC; CDR3aa: CSVTFGSSYNEQFF; j_gene: TRBJ2-1; abundance: many; v_gene: TRBV29-1; d_gene: .; len: 14
CDR3nt: TGTGCCACCAGTGAGGCCGGGACTAGCCCCTACGAGCAGTACTTC; CDR3aa: CATSEAGTSPYEQYF; j_gene: TRBJ2-7; abundance: .; v_gene: TRBV24-1; d_gene: TRBD2; len: 15
CDR3nt: TGTGCCAGCAGGCCAGTCACAGGGATGGAGGATACGCAGTATTTT; CDR3aa: CASRPVTGMEDTQYF; j_gene: TRBJ2-3; abundance: few; v_gene: TRBV25-1; d_gene: .; len: 15
CDR3nt: TGTGCCAGCTCACCTTCAAGAGCGGATTCCACAGATACGCAGTATTTT; CDR3aa: CASSPSRADSTDTQYF; j_gene: TRBJ2-3; abundance: few; v_gene: TRBV18; d_gene: .; len: 16
CDR3nt: TGTGCTAGCAGCCCCTCGGACAGATACAATGAGCAGTTCTTC; CDR3aa: CASSPSDRYNEQFF; j_gene: TRBJ2-1; abundance: .; v_gene: TRBV7-7; d_gene: .; len: 14
CDR3nt: TGTGCCAGCAGTTACGTAGACACCCACAATGAGCAGTTCTTC; CDR3aa: CASSYVDTHNEQFF; j_gene: TRBJ2-1; abundance: .; v_gene: TRBV6-2/TRBV6-3; d_gene: .; len: 14
CDR3nt: TGTGCCAGCAGTTGGGGGACAGGCTCCTACAATGAGCAGTTCTTC; CDR3aa: CASSWGTGSYNEQFF; j_gene: TRBJ2-1; abundance: .; v_gene: TRBV27; d_gene: TRBD1; len: 15
CDR3nt: TGTGCCAGCAGCCTTCAGGGGACGAGCACAGATACGCAGTATTTT; CDR3aa: CASSLQGTSTDTQYF; j_gene: TRBJ2-3; abundance: few; v_gene: TRBV12-3/TRBV12-4; d_gene: .; len: 15
CDR3nt: TGCGCCAGCAGCCCGGGACAGTATAATTCACCCCTCCACTTT; CDR3aa: CASSPGQYNSPLHF; j_gene: TRBJ1-6; abundance: few; v_gene: TRBV4-3; d_gene: TRBD1; len: 14
CDR3nt: TGTGCTAGTGGATTTGACAGGGGAATGAACACCGGGGAGCTGTTTTTT; CDR3aa: CASGFDRGMNTGELFF; j_gene: TRBJ2-2; abundance: .; v_gene: TRBV12-5; d_gene: TRBD1; len: 16
CDR3nt: TGCGCCAGCAGCCACCAGTACAGTGGACTAGCGGATGAGCAGTTCTTC; CDR3aa: CASSHQYSGLADEQFF; j_gene: TRBJ2-1; abundance: many; v_gene: TRBV4-1; d_gene: TRBD2; len: 16
CDR3nt: TGTGCCAGCAGCCTGGGACTAGCGGGAACCACCGGGGAGCTGTTTTTT; CDR3aa: CASSLGLAGTTGELFF; j_gene: TRBJ2-2; abundance: .; v_gene: TRBV7-2; d_gene: TRBD2; len: 16
CDR3nt: TGTGCCAGCAGTATAGTAGCGGGAGCCTACAATGAGCAGTTCTTC; CDR3aa: CASSIVAGAYNEQFF; j_gene: TRBJ2-1; abundance: .; v_gene: TRBV6-1; d_gene: TRBD2; len: 15
CDR3nt: TGTGCCAGCAGCTTAGTCCAGGGGACGGCTCAGCCCCAGCATTTT; CDR3aa: CASSLVQGTAQPQHF; j_gene: TRBJ1-5; abundance: few; v_gene: TRBV7-2; d_gene: .; len: 15
CDR3nt: TGTGCCAGCAGCCCCCTAAACACCGGGGAGCTGTTTTTT; CDR3aa: CASSPLNTGELFF; j_gene: TRBJ2-2; abundance: few; v_gene: TRBV6-4; d_gene: .; len: 13
CDR3nt: TGTGCCAGCAGCTTAGCGTGGAAGGACCATGAGCAGTTCTTC; CDR3aa: CASSLAWKDHEQFF; j_gene: TRBJ2-1; abundance: .; v_gene: TRBV7-9; d_gene: .; len: 14
CDR3nt: TGTGCCAGCAGCGTAGGCCCGGGATTAGCGAAGGCAGATACGCAGTATTTT; CDR3aa: CASSVGPGLAKADTQYF; j_gene: TRBJ2-3; abundance: .; v_gene: TRBV9; d_gene: .; len: 17
CDR3nt: TGTGCCAGCCCAGTGGACATATCCTACGAGCAGTACTTC; CDR3aa: CASPVDISYEQYF; j_gene: TRBJ2-7; abundance: .; v_gene: TRBV25-1; d_gene: .; len: 13
CDR3nt: TGTGCCAGCAGCAGACTAGCTTCAGATACGCAGTATTTT; CDR3aa: CASSRLASDTQYF; j_gene: TRBJ2-3; abundance: .; v_gene: TRBV7-7; d_gene: TRBD2; len: 13
CDR3nt: TGCGCCAGCAGCCCGCGGGGGGGGTTCACTGAAGCTTTCTTT; CDR3aa: CASSPRGGFTEAFF; j_gene: TRBJ1-1; abundance: few; v_gene: TRBV5-1; d_gene: .; len: 14
CDR3nt: TGTGCCAGCAGCTTAAGACAGCGGGAGACCCAGTACTTC; CDR3aa: CASSLRQRETQYF; j_gene: TRBJ2-5; abundance: .; v_gene: TRBV7-3; d_gene: .; len: 13
CDR3nt: TGCAGTGCTAGGGTTTCCATCTACGAGCAGTACTTC; CDR3aa: CSARVSIYEQYF; j_gene: TRBJ2-7; abundance: few; v_gene: TRBV20-1; d_gene: .; len: 12
CDR3nt: TGCGCCAGCAGCTCTGAGGGATCAAGGACAGATACGCAGTATTTT; CDR3aa: CASSSEGSRTDTQYF; j_gene: TRBJ2-3; abundance: many; v_gene: TRBV5-1; d_gene: .; len: 15
CDR3nt: TGTGCCAGCAGTAGACAGAACCGCTCTAGCACAGATACGCAGTATTTT; CDR3aa: CASSRQNRSSTDTQYF; j_gene: TRBJ2-3; abundance: .; v_gene: TRBV28; d_gene: .; len: 16
CDR3nt: TGCAGCGTTAGTACGCCCGCGGGACTAGTGGGAAATGAGCAGTTCTTC; CDR3aa: CSVSTPAGLVGNEQFF; j_gene: TRBJ2-1; abundance: few; v_gene: TRBV29-1; d_gene: TRBD2; len: 16
CDR3nt: TGTGCCATCCGAAGGGACACCGGGGAGCTGTTTTTT; CDR3aa: CAIRRDTGELFF; j_gene: TRBJ2-2; abundance: few; v_gene: TRBV10-3; d_gene: .; len: 12
CDR3nt: TGTGCCATCAGCGCCGCCCTAAACACCGGGGAGCTGTTTTTT; CDR3aa: CAISAALNTGELFF; j_gene: TRBJ2-2; abundance: few; v_gene: TRBV10-3; d_gene: .; len: 14
CDR3nt: TGTGTCGTGGGGGGCGAGACAGATACGCAGTATTTT; CDR3aa: CVVGGETDTQYF; j_gene: TRBJ2-3; abundance: .; v_gene: TRBV27; d_gene: .; len: 12
CDR3nt: TGTGCCAGCAGCAACGTGTTTGGGGTGTCACCCCTCCACTTT; CDR3aa: CASSNVFGVSPLHF; j_gene: TRBJ1-6; abundance: .; v_gene: TRBV27; d_gene: .; len: 14
CDR3nt: TGTGCCAGCAGTTCTCTACCGACAGGGTTCGCGAACACCGGGGAGCTGTTTTTT; CDR3aa: CASSSLPTGFANTGELFF; j_gene: TRBJ2-2; abundance: .; v_gene: TRBV27; d_gene: TRBD1; len: 18
CDR3nt: TGTGCCAGCAGCCCCGAAGAGCAGGGCCTAGGTCAGCCCCAGCATTTT; CDR3aa: CASSPEEQGLGQPQHF; j_gene: TRBJ1-5; abundance: few; v_gene: TRBV16; d_gene: .; len: 16
CDR3nt: TGTGCCACCAGTGAGTTCCTCCGACAGAGCAATCAGCCCCAGCATTTT; CDR3aa: CATSEFLRQSNQPQHF; j_gene: TRBJ1-5; abundance: .; v_gene: TRBV24-1; d_gene: .; len: 16
CDR3nt: TGTGCCACCAGTGATTCATTCCCCCGGAGGGAGGGGGTCACCGGGGAGCTGTTTTTT; CDR3aa: CATSDSFPRREGVTGELFF; j_gene: TRBJ2-2; abundance: .; v_gene: TRBV24-1; d_gene: .; len: 19
CDR3nt: TGTGCCAGCACCCCCAATTGGCTTGCCTACGAGCAGTACTTC; CDR3aa: CASTPNWLAYEQYF; j_gene: TRBJ2-7; abundance: few; v_gene: TRBV27; d_gene: .; len: 14
CDR3nt: TGTGCCAGCAGACCATCAGGGACAGGGCAAGAGACCCAGTACTTC; CDR3aa: CASRPSGTGQETQYF; j_gene: TRBJ2-5; abundance: .; v_gene: TRBV7-3; d_gene: TRBD1; len: 15
CDR3nt: TGTGCCAGCAGCTTCAGCGACAGGGGATCAAACGAGCAGTACTTC; CDR3aa: CASSFSDRGSNEQYF; j_gene: TRBJ2-7; abundance: few; v_gene: TRBV5-6; d_gene: TRBD1; len: 15
CDR3nt: TGTGCCAGCATCGACAGGGGATCGAACTACGAGCAGTACTTC; CDR3aa: CASIDRGSNYEQYF; j_gene: TRBJ2-7; abundance: once; v_gene: TRBV2; d_gene: TRBD1; len: 14
CDR3nt: TGTGCCAGCGGGCTCCCGGGACAGGGGATAAATGAGCAGTTCTTC; CDR3aa: CASGLPGQGINEQFF; j_gene: TRBJ2-1; abundance: few; v_gene: TRBV6-4; d_gene: TRBD1; len: 15
CDR3nt: TGCAGCGTTGAAGATCAAATACACGTCCGACCGGATACGCAGTATTTT; CDR3aa: CSVEDQIHVRPDTQYF; j_gene: TRBJ2-3; abundance: .; v_gene: TRBV29-1; d_gene: .; len: 16
CDR3nt: TGTGCCAGCAGTGACCCGCCCAGGGGAGATCAGCCCCAGCATTTT; CDR3aa: CASSDPPRGDQPQHF; j_gene: TRBJ1-5; abundance: .; v_gene: TRBV2; d_gene: .; len: 15
CDR3nt: TGCGCCAGCAGCTTGGAGGACAGTTGGGGAGGGACTGAAGCTTTCTTT; CDR3aa: CASSLEDSWGGTEAFF; j_gene: TRBJ1-1; abundance: few; v_gene: TRBV5-1; d_gene: .; len: 16
CDR3nt: TGTGCCAGCCGGACCGCGAACTATGGCTACACCTTC; CDR3aa: CASRTANYGYTF; j_gene: TRBJ1-2; abundance: few; v_gene: TRBV2; d_gene: .; len: 12
CDR3nt: TGTGCCAGCAGCGTAGATGGGTGGATAGCGGGAGAGACCGGGGAGCTGTTTTTT; CDR3aa: CASSVDGWIAGETGELFF; j_gene: TRBJ2-2; abundance: .; v_gene: TRBV9; d_gene: TRBD2; len: 18
CDR3nt: TGCGCCAGCAGCCAAGAGAGTCGGGAGACATGGGCCACTGAAGCTTTCTTT; CDR3aa: CASSQESRETWATEAFF; j_gene: TRBJ1-1; abundance: few; v_gene: TRBV4-1; d_gene: .; len: 17
CDR3nt: TGTGCCAGCAGCCCATCGAGGGGACAGGGCGCGGTGGAGACCCAGTACTTC; CDR3aa: CASSPSRGQGAVETQYF; j_gene: TRBJ2-5; abundance: few; v_gene: TRBV7-9; d_gene: TRBD1; len: 17
CDR3nt: TGTGCCAGCGCCCGGAGGACAGGCCCCTTAGAGCAGTACTTC; CDR3aa: CASARRTGPLEQYF; j_gene: TRBJ2-7; abundance: .; v_gene: TRBV7-9; d_gene: TRBD1; len: 14
CDR3nt: TGCAGTGCTAGACCCCCAGGATCCTACGAGCAGTACTTC; CDR3aa: CSARPPGSYEQYF; j_gene: TRBJ2-7; abundance: .; v_gene: TRBV20-1; d_gene: .; len: 13
CDR3nt: TGTGCCAGCCGGGGGGGGAGACCCCAAGAGACCCAGTACTTC; CDR3aa: CASRGGRPQETQYF; j_gene: TRBJ2-5; abundance: .; v_gene: TRBV2; d_gene: TRBD2; len: 14
CDR3nt: TGTGCTAGTGGTTTGAACAGAAATAGCAATCAGCCCCAGCATTTT; CDR3aa: CASGLNRNSNQPQHF; j_gene: TRBJ1-5; abundance: many; v_gene: TRBV12-5; d_gene: .; len: 15
CDR3nt: TGCACCAGCAGCCAAGATCGGGCGAGCGGGAGAATCCCCGCCGGGGAGCTGTTTTTT; CDR3aa: CTSSQDRASGRIPAGELFF; j_gene: TRBJ2-2; abundance: .; v_gene: TRBV1; d_gene: .; len: 19
CDR3nt: TGTGCCAGCAGTATTTCCTACAATGAGCAGTTCTTC; CDR3aa: CASSISYNEQFF; j_gene: TRBJ2-1; abundance: .; v_gene: TRBV19; d_gene: .; len: 12
CDR3nt: TGTGCCAGCAGTTACTCAACAGGAGCCTACGAGCAGTACTTC; CDR3aa: CASSYSTGAYEQYF; j_gene: TRBJ2-7; abundance: few; v_gene: TRBV6-5; d_gene: .; len: 14
CDR3nt: TGTGCCAGCAGTAATGGGAATTCACCCCTCCACTTT; CDR3aa: CASSNGNSPLHF; j_gene: TRBJ1-6; abundance: .; v_gene: TRBV27; d_gene: .; len: 12
CDR3nt: TGTGCCAGCAGTTTCCGGACAGGCTCCTACGAGCAGTACTTC; CDR3aa: CASSFRTGSYEQYF; j_gene: TRBJ2-7; abundance: many; v_gene: TRBV27; d_gene: TRBD1; len: 14